Following are 21 T cell receptor beta chains from one sample sequenced in a study of blood T cells in healthy people across ages. The use of a sample-barcoded 5' primer and a J-beta primer mix characterized a second PCR of about 6 to 12 cycles. TCRdb reprocessed the 5' RACE reads with MiXCR, giving one entry per CDR3 protein. The data contain more than 650,000 distinct CDR3 sequences, over 20% of them singletons. Sequencing was performed on blood. The origin of the receptors is a man between 65 and 85 years old in good health.

This sequence joins TRBV5-1 and TRBJ2-3, with D possibly being TRBD1 (5 bases). The germline gives CDR1 SGHRS, CDR2 YFSETQ. Trimming pared 4 bases from V and 2 bases from J, leaving 11 bases between. This CDR3 is 14 amino acids long. The chain's CDR3 is CASSTQELTDTQYF. The CDR3 coding sequence is TGCGCCAGCAGCACACAGGAGCTCACAGATACGCAGTATTTT.

The table lists this clonotype with a few counts. This sequence joins TRBV2 and TRBJ1-1, with D unresolved. The CDR3 length is 14 residues. V lost 7 bases, J lost 1 base, and 13 bases lay in between. The germline V gene has CDR1 SNHLY and CDR2 FYNNEI. CDR3 sequence: CASTPRRGNTEAFF. The CDR3 DNA follows: TGTGCCAGCACTCCCCGACGAGGGAACACTGAAGCTTTCTTT.

V usage is TRBV7-3 and J usage is TRBJ2-1; 7 positions match TRBD2. This CDR3 is 16 amino acids long. V shed 5 bases and J 10 bases; nucleotides not matched to a gene: 17. CDR1 and CDR2 from the germline V gene are SGHTA and FQGTGA. CDR3 coding DNA: TGTGCCAGCAGCCCGATACGGGACGGGGGGATCAACGAGCAGTTCTTC. The encoded protein is CASSPIRDGGINEQFF.

The gene calls are TRBV3-1 and TRBJ2-1; 8 nucleotides line up with TRBD1. Germline assignment: CDR1 LGHDT and CDR2 YNNKEL (reference sequence). J was trimmed by 12 bases and V by 1 base; bases with no gene match: 11. The CDR3 covers 15 residues. CDR3 DNA sequence: TGTGCCAGCAGCCAAGCCCAGGGGGCCGGACAAAGGCAGTTCTTC. Translated, it gives CASSQAQGAGQRQFF.

The chain combines TRBV19 with TRBJ2-3; TRBD1 or TRBD2 may be the D gene (5 bases each). This CDR3 comprises 16 residues. Germline assignment: CDR1 LNHDA and CDR2 SQIVND (reference sequence). V shed 4 bases and J shed 2 bases, with 16 bases lying between them. DNA for the CDR3: TGTGCCAGTAGTACCGGGACCTTAAATAACACAGATACGCAGTATTTT. Amino acids: CASSTGTLNNTDTQYF.

This clonotype has only a few counts. The chain carries TRBV12-3 or TRBV12-4 and TRBJ2-3; no clear D. The CDR3 loop spans 16 amino acids. The ends were cut back, 6 bases at V and 4 bases at J, with 20 bases in the middle. CDR3 sequence: CASSAAHVAGADTQYF. The CDR3 coding sequence is TGTGCCAGCAGCGCCGCACACGTTGCTGGTGCAGATACGCAGTATTTT.

J is TRBJ2-5 and V is TRBV2, with D possibly matching TRBD1 (5 bases). The V end lost 4 bases, the J end lost 6 bases, and 12 bases lay between the germline ends. Germline loops: CDR1 SNHLY, CDR2 FYNNEI. The length of the CDR3 is 13 residues. The CDR3 spells CASSAAGLQTQYF. For the CDR3, the DNA is TGTGCCAGCAGTGCGGCAGGGCTGCAGACCCAGTACTTC. Variable domain in full (rest from reference TRBV2 and TRBJ2-5): EPEVTQTPSHQVTQMGQEVILRCVPISNHLYFYWYRQILGQKVEFLVSFYNNEISEKSEIFDDQFSVERPDGSNFTLKIRSTKLEDSAMYFCASSAAGLQTQYFGPGTRLLVL.

Concerning this clonotype: The final CDR3 position lacks the conserved phenylalanine or tryptophan, pointing to a likely read error. V usage is TRBV28 and J usage is TRBJ1-4, with D perhaps TRBD1 (5 bases). The CDR3 has 14 amino acids. V was pared by 8 bases and J by 0 bases, with 10 bases between. The V gene's germline CDR1 is MDHEN and CDR2 SYDVKM. CDR3 DNA sequence: TGTGCCAGCCTGGGACGGCCAACTAATGAAAAACTGTTTTCT. It encodes CASLGRPTNEKLFS.

This clonotype was found a few times. V usage is TRBV10-3 and J usage is TRBJ2-3; D is ambiguous. With 5 bases removed from V and 5 bases from J, the gap between germline ends came to 11 bases. This CDR3 region has 13 residues. Germline V gene data show CDR1 as ENHRY and CDR2 as SYGVKD. CDR3 region: CAISLGDGDTQYF. The CDR3 DNA sequence: TGTGCCATCAGTTTAGGAGACGGAGATACGCAGTATTTT.

J is TRBJ2-1 and V is TRBV2; a weak D match, TRBD2 (5 bases). CDR3 size: 14 residues. The germline V and J ends were trimmed by 8 bases and 4 bases, with 15 bases remaining between them. From germline, CDR1 is SNHLY and CDR2 FYNNEI. CDR3 amino acids: CASASEVRYNEQFF. CDR3 nucleotide sequence: TGTGCCAGCGCCTCGGAGGTTCGTTACAATGAGCAGTTCTTC.

This clonotype occurred a few times. This chain links TRBV10-2 with TRBJ1-1, with a tentative D call TRBD1 (5 bases). Trimming took 9 bases from V and 5 from J, leaving 22 bases between them. Germline CDR1 and CDR2: WSHSY and SAAADI. CDR3 length equals 15 residues. The CDR3 nucleotides read TGCGCCAGTCTTCATTTCCCCCAGGGTAATACTGAAGCTTTCTTT. Its translation is CASLHFPQGNTEAFF.

This chain links TRBV18 with TRBJ2-5; possibly TRBD2 for D (5 bases). Matching the DNA end better, TRBJ2-7 makes the J call doubtful. This CDR3 has 14 residues. CDR1 KGHSH and CDR2 LQKENI come from the germline V gene. This chain's CDR3 is CASSPNKGAYEQYF. In DNA, the CDR3 is TGTGCCAGCTCTCCCAACAAGGGAGCCTACGAGCAGTACTTC.

This clonotype was seen more than once but under ten times. This CDR3 is missing its conserved last phenylalanine or tryptophan, likely due to a read error. The V and J genes are TRBV7-9 and TRBJ1-1; the match to TRBD1 covers 7 bases. The CDR3 has 15 amino acids. Germline V gives CDR1 SEHNR, CDR2 FQNEAQ (reference sequence). V shed 2 bases, J shed 4 bases, and the junction held 7 bases outside the gene matches. The CDR3 nucleotides read TGTGCCAGCAGCTTACGGGCAGGGGGGACCACTGAAGCTTTCGTT. Amino acid sequence: CASSLRAGGTTEAFV.

The gene calls are TRBV9 and TRBJ1-4; the match to TRBD1 covers 7 bases. The CDR3 length is 14 residues. Germline V gene sequence: CDR1 SGDLS, CDR2 YYNGEE. Trimming cost V 5 bases and J 8 bases; bases outside gene matches: 9. This CDR3 reads CASRADRDGEKLFF. The CDR3 DNA reads TGTGCCAGCAGGGCCGACAGGGATGGAGAAAAACTGTTTTTT. Variable domain in full (rest from reference TRBV9 and TRBJ1-4): DSGVTQTPKHLITATGQRVTLRCSPRSGDLSVYWYQQSLDQGLQFLIQYYNGEERAKGNILERFSAQQFPDLHSELNLSSLELGDSALYFCASRADRDGEKLFFGSGTQLSVL.

This clonotype was observed a few times. V and J are TRBV11-3 and TRBJ2-5, with no clear D. The J call is uncertain, as TRBJ2-1 better fits the DNA end. This CDR3 spans 13 amino acids. The germline V gene encodes CDR1 SGHNT and CDR2 YENEEA. Here the CDR3 DNA reads TGTGCCAGCAGCTTAGATTGGGTCAATGAGCAGTTCTTC. This gives the protein CASSLDWVNEQFF.

This clonotype was found a few times. The chain combines TRBV29-1 with TRBJ1-3; TRBD1 might be the D (6 bases). Germline values: CDR1 SQVTM, CDR2 ANQGSEA. The CDR3 contains 15 residues. Trimming left V 2 bases short and J 4 bases short, with 15 bases between. The CDR3 region is CSVEPFGTIGNTIYF. CDR3 nucleotides: TGCAGCGTTGAACCTTTCGGGACAATCGGAAACACCATATATTTT.

The chain carries TRBV28 and TRBJ2-7; a possible D gene is TRBD1 (5 bases). Germline V gives CDR1 MDHEN, CDR2 SYDVKM. The CDR3 runs 13 residues. The V and J ends lost 7 bases and 9 bases respectively, with 19 bases between them. DNA of the CDR3: TGTGCCAGCACTTCCCCCAGGGTACAGCGGCAGTACTTC. Its protein product is CASTSPRVQRQYF.

The chain links TRBV28 to TRBJ1-1; possible D gene TRBD1, 5 bases. Germline values: CDR1 MDHEN, CDR2 SYDVKM. CDR3 length: 15 amino acids. Trimming cost V 7 bases and J 1 base, with 16 bases left between them. This CDR3 is CASIRARGRNTEAFF. CDR3 nucleotides: TGTGCCAGCATCCGGGCACGGGGCCGGAACACTGAAGCTTTCTTT.

This clonotype was counted at least ten times. At one boundary the junction diverges from the germline segment, which might be a read error. CDR3 loop: CAIRSDQQETQYF. CDR3 coding DNA: TGTGCTATCAGATCGGACCAACAAGAGACCCAGTACTTC. The chain carries TRBV10-3 and TRBJ2-5; D uncertain. Per germline, CDR1 ENHRY and CDR2 SYGVKD. The CDR3 has 13 residues.

The chain carries TRBV12-3 or TRBV12-4 and TRBJ1-5; TRBD1 aligns across 10 bases. The CDR3 has 16 amino acids. Losses at the gene ends were 3 bases for V and 3 bases for J; bases not matched to a gene: 5. The CDR3 sequence is CASSLGTGAPNQPQHF. In nucleotides, the CDR3 is TGTGCCAGCAGTTTGGGGACAGGGGCTCCCAATCAGCCCCAGCATTTT.

In its sample, this clonotype was seen a few times. V is TRBV29-1 and J is TRBJ2-5, with D tentatively TRBD2 (6 bases). The end of the DNA aligns better with TRBJ2-7, so the J call may be wrong. CDR3 length: 12 residues. From germline, CDR1 is SQVTM and CDR2 ANQGSEA. The CDR3 sequence: CSVDLGLTEQYF. The CDR3 DNA is TGCAGCGTAGACTTGGGACTGACCGAGCAGTACTTC.